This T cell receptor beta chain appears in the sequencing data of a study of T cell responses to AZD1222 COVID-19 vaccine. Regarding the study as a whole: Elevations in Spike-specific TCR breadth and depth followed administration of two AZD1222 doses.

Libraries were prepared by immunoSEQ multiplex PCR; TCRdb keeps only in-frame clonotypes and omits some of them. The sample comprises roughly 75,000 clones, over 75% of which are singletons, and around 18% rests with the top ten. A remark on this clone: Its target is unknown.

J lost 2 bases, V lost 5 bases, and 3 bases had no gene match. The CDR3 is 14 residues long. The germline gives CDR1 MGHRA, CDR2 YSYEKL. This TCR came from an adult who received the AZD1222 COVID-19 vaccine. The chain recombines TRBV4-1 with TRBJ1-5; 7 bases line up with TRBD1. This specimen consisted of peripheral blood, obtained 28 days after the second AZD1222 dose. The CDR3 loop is CASSVGTGNQPQHF. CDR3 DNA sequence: TGCGCCAGCAGCGTAGGGACAGGCAATCAGCCCCAGCATTTT.